The 20 T cell receptor beta chains listed next were all sequenced from one sample in a study of human T cells and chemical hapten exposure. Documented time point: patch test 2, 6 weeks after DPC sensitization. Described treatment: therapeutic diphenylcyclopropenone sensitization with weekly scalp DPC. TCRdb re-called the RACE reads with MiXCR, one entry per CDR3 protein. The table has about 110,000 distinct CDR3 sequences, 9.2% seen once. Specimen: whole blood, collected in connection with sensitization to the hapten diphenylcyclopropenone (DPC). These receptors were obtained from a woman aged 40-49 years with alopecia areata. Some clones in this sample may be carry-over from other donors' samples.

In this sample, this clonotype turned up many times. This sequence joins TRBV29-1 and TRBJ2-7; perhaps TRBD2 as D (5 bases). Germline CDR1 SQVTM, CDR2 ANQGSEA. Trimming stripped 6 bases from V and 2 bases from J, with 11 bases between. CDR3 length: 12 residues. The CDR3: CSVARETYEQYF. The CDR3 DNA reads as TGCAGCGTGGCGAGGGAGACCTACGAGCAGTACTTC.

This clonotype was observed at least ten times. One end of the junction varies from germline; a read error may be responsible. The chain combines TRBV10-3 with TRBJ2-1, with TRBD2 matching 14 bases. This CDR3 comprises 12 residues. CDR1 and CDR2 (germline): ENHRY, SYGVKD. This chain's CDR3 is CAIRGTSGGDSF. The CDR3 region has the DNA TGTGCCATCAGGGGGACTAGCGGGGGAGACTCGTTC.

This clonotype was observed many times. This CDR3 is CASSFGISPLHF. The CDR3 DNA reads TGTGCCAGCAGTTTCGGAATTTCACCCCTCCACTTT. The chain links TRBV12-3 or TRBV12-4 to TRBJ1-6, with D hard to call. The V gene lost 3 bases and the J gene lost 9 bases, with 6 bases spanning the gap. CDR3 length: 12 residues.

Ten or more counts support this clonotype. The genes are TRBV14 and TRBJ1-3; TRBD1 is a possible D gene (6 bases). The CDR3 covers 19 residues. The V gene's germline CDR1 is SGHDN and CDR2 FVKESK. V was shortened by 2 bases and J by 2 bases, with 22 bases between the two germline ends. The chain's CDR3 is CASSQFQGLLPSPGNTIYF. CDR3 bases: TGTGCCAGCAGCCAATTTCAGGGGTTATTGCCCTCTCCTGGAAACACCATATATTTT.

In its sample, this clonotype was seen many times. The chain is built from TRBV4-3 and TRBJ2-3; 10 positions match TRBD2. J lost 1 base, V lost 0 bases, and 7 bases had no gene match. Germline CDR1 and CDR2: LGHNA and YSLEER. The CDR3 contains 18 residues. The CDR3 region has the DNA TGCGCCAGCAGCCAAGACGCTCTAGCGGGGGCCGGCACAGATACGCAGTATTTT. Translation gives CASSQDALAGAGTDTQYF.

This clonotype appeared a few times. V gene TRBV29-1 combines with J gene TRBJ2-6; D may be TRBD2 (5 bases). The CDR3 spans 15 residues. V was clipped by 4 bases and J by 0 bases, with 10 bases between them. Per the germline V gene, CDR1 is SQVTM and CDR2 is ANQGSEA. The CDR3 nucleotides are TGCAGCGTTGGAGGGCCTAGCTCTGGGGCCAACGTCCTGACTTTC. It specifies CSVGGPSSGANVLTF. Variable domain in full (rest from reference TRBV29-1 and TRBJ2-6): SAVISQKPSRDICQRGTSLTIQCQVDSQVTMMFWYRQQPGQSLTLIATANQGSEATYESGFVIDKFPISRPNLTFSTLTVSNMSPEDSSIYLCSVGGPSSGANVLTFGAGSRLTVL.

Many counts were recorded for this clonotype. The J gene is TRBJ1-2, the V gene TRBV20-1; D not resolved. V lost 6 bases to trimming and J lost 3 bases, with 8 bases between them. Per germline, CDR1 DFQATT and CDR2 SNEGSKA (reference sequence). The CDR3 covers 11 residues. The DNA for the CDR3 is TGCAGTGCCGGGCATGACTATGGCTACACCTTC. The encoded protein is CSAGHDYGYTF.

This clonotype has at least ten counts. This chain links TRBV11-3 with TRBJ1-3; a possible D gene is TRBD1 (5 bases). The CDR3 loop spans 14 amino acids. Trimming left V 4 bases short and J 2 bases short, with 9 bases between. CDR1 is SGHNT, CDR2 YENEEA, per germline. CDR3 amino acids: CASSSQETGNTIYF. Here the CDR3 DNA reads TGTGCCAGCAGCTCACAGGAGACTGGAAACACCATATATTTT.

This clonotype was detected many times. The J gene is TRBJ2-5, the V gene TRBV9; no reliable D call. The CDR3 is 13 residues long. Per the germline V gene, CDR1 is SGDLS and CDR2 is YYNGEE. V lost 1 base and J 2 bases, leaving 6 bases between the germline ends. This CDR3 reads CASSVSAQETQYF. The CDR3, as DNA: TGTGCCAGCAGCGTAAGCGCACAAGAGACCCAGTACTTC.

The rearrangement joins TRBV6-2 or TRBV6-3 to TRBJ2-7; D remains unclear. From germline, CDR1 is MNHEY and CDR2 SVGEGT. The CDR3 length is 11 residues. The ends were cut back, 2 bases at V and 2 bases at J, with 1 base in the middle. This CDR3 is CASSYPYEQYF. The DNA of the CDR3 is TGTGCCAGCAGTTACCCCTACGAGCAGTACTTC.

This clonotype turned up a few times. The J gene is TRBJ2-7, the V gene TRBV7-8; 10 nucleotides match TRBD2. The V segment lost 0 bases and the J segment 3 bases; nucleotides outside the gene matches: 2. Germline loops: CDR1 SGHVS, CDR2 FQNEAQ. The CDR3 length is 15 residues. This CDR3 reads CASSLALAGNYEQYF. CDR3 DNA sequence: TGTGCCAGCAGCTTAGCACTAGCGGGGAACTACGAGCAGTACTTC.

This clonotype was seen repeatedly, ten times or more. The J gene is TRBJ1-5, the V gene TRBV5-5; maybe TRBD1 (5 bases). The V end lost 4 bases, the J end lost 3 bases, and 14 bases lay between the germline ends. This CDR3 contains 15 residues. In germline, CDR1 is SGHKS, CDR2 YYEKEE (reference sequence). The CDR3 loop is CASSPQLGVNQPQHF. CDR3 nucleotide sequence: TGTGCCAGCAGCCCCCAACTGGGGGTCAATCAGCCCCAGCATTTT.

This chain joins TRBV10-3 and TRBJ2-6; the D gene is possibly TRBD1 (5 bases). The CDR3 is 16 residues long. Germline CDR1 is ENHRY and CDR2 is SYGVKD. Trimming removed 5 bases at V and 0 bases at J, with 11 bases between. Here the CDR3 reads CAISNDSLSGANVLTF. The CDR3 nucleotides are TGTGCCATCAGTAACGACAGTCTCTCTGGGGCCAACGTCCTGACTTTC.

This clonotype was found a few times. The chain links TRBV11-2 to TRBJ2-7, with 7 bases identical to TRBD2. The CDR3 covers 13 residues. The ends lost 4 bases at V and 2 bases at J; junction bases unmatched: 2. Germline V gives CDR1 SGHAT, CDR2 FQNNGV. The CDR3 bases are TGTGCCAGCAGCTGGGGGGGGGCCTACGAGCAGTACTTC. Translation: CASSWGGAYEQYF.

In DNA form, the CDR3 reads TGTGCCAGCAGTTACGCGGACGTAGGTATGCAGTATTTT. This sequence encodes CASSYADVGMQYF. The chain recombines TRBV6-5 with TRBJ2-3; no clear D. Per germline, CDR1 MNHEY and CDR2 SVGAGI. This CDR3 is 13 amino acids long. V was cut by 2 bases and J by 11 bases, with 14 bases left in between.

This clonotype was recorded at least ten times. V gene TRBV11-2 combines with J gene TRBJ2-5; TRBD2 matches at 10 bases. The CDR3 consists of 19 residues. Looked up from germline, CDR1 is SGHAT and CDR2 is FQNNGV. With V trimmed by 0 bases and J by 4 bases, 14 bases remained unmatched. CDR3 DNA sequence: TGTGCCAGCAGCTTAGAAGGGCCGGAGCGGGGGGGCGTTCGAGAGACCCAGTACTTC. As protein: CASSLEGPERGGVRETQYF.

Regarding this clonotype: At one of its ends the junction is not consistent with the germline gene, which may arise from a read error. The chain couples TRBV9 to TRBJ2-7; 7 bases map to TRBD1. The CDR3 sequence is 15 residues long. The V gene's germline CDR1 is SGDLS and CDR2 YYNGEE. CDR3 residues: CASSVDGAGGSRLDF. The CDR3 DNA is TGTGCCAGCAGCGTAGACGGGGCAGGGGGAAGTCGGCTTGACTTC.

This clonotype was seen many times. The rearrangement joins TRBV6-4 to TRBJ1-1; D unresolved. V lost 3 bases and J 1 base, leaving 6 bases between the germline ends. This CDR3 is 13 amino acids long. The germline gives CDR1 MRHNA, CDR2 SNTAGT. The DNA of the CDR3 is TGTGCCAGCAGTGAGAGGAGGAACACTGAAGCTTTCTTT. This encodes CASSERRNTEAFF.

This clonotype was found once. The rearrangement joins TRBV5-1 to TRBJ2-7; unclear D gene. V lost 1 base and J lost 3, with 11 bases in between. Germline values: CDR1 SGHRS, CDR2 YFSETQ. The CDR3 extends over 14 amino acids. CDR3 sequence: CASSLSGNYYEQYF. The CDR3 region has the DNA TGCGCCAGCAGCTTGTCTGGGAATTACTACGAGCAGTACTTC.

The chain carries TRBV29-1 and TRBJ1-4; TRBD1 is a possible D gene (6 bases). V was shortened by 4 bases and J by 3 bases, with 15 bases between the two germline ends. The CDR3 consists of 15 residues. The V gene's germline CDR1 is SQVTM and CDR2 ANQGSEA. In DNA, the CDR3 is TGCAGCGTTGCAAAAACAGGGATGTCTAATGAAAAACTGTTTTTT. This encodes CSVAKTGMSNEKLFF.